The 26 T cell receptor beta chains listed next were all sequenced from one sample in a study of technical replicates of blood from a few donors. The protocol was immunoSEQ multiplex PCR, while the TCRdb copy is restricted to in-frame clones and leaves out a portion. Of 55,000 to 80,000 clones in the sample, around 93% are singletons; the top ten hold about 0.4%. Sequencing was done on a sample of T cells isolated from PBMCs. The receptor source for this set is a human donor in good health.

The V and J genes are TRBV6-1 and TRBJ1-2, with a weak D call TRBD1 (6 bases). The germline V gene has CDR1 MNHNS and CDR2 SASEGT. The CDR3 extends over 15 amino acids. Trimming took 6 bases from V and 4 from J, leaving 18 bases between them. This CDR3 is CASSSKTGTAYGYTF. The CDR3 DNA reads TGTGCCAGCAGCTCTAAAACAGGGACCGCCTATGGCTACACCTTC.

V is TRBV19 and J is TRBJ2-4; tentatively, D is TRBD2 (5 bases). The CDR3 consists of 12 residues. CDR1 is LNHDA and CDR2 is SQIVND in the germline V gene (reference sequence). V was trimmed by 7 bases and J by 7 bases, leaving 11 bases between them. The CDR3 reads CASNAPGNIQYF. The CDR3 DNA reads TGTGCCAGTAATGCTCCGGGGAACATTCAGTACTTC.

The chain joins TRBV7-9 to TRBJ1-1, with unresolved D. V was cut by 1 base and J by 1 base, with 7 bases left in between. The CDR3 runs to 14 residues. Germline V gene data show CDR1 as SEHNR and CDR2 as FQNEAQ (reference sequence). This chain's CDR3 is CASSLENRNTEAFF. CDR3 bases: TGTGCCAGCAGCTTAGAGAACAGGAACACTGAAGCTTTCTTT. The full variable domain, completed using reference TRBV7-9 and TRBJ1-1, is DTGVSQNPRHKITKRGQNVTFRCDPISEHNRLYWYRQTLGQGPEFLTYFQNEAQLEKSRLLSDRFSAERPKGSFSTLEIQRTEQGDSAMYLCASSLENRNTEAFFGQGTRLTVV.

The chain combines TRBV5-4 with TRBJ2-3; perhaps TRBD2 as D (6 bases). Trimming took 2 bases from V and 4 from J, leaving 14 bases between them. Germline values: CDR1 SGHNT, CDR2 YYREEE (reference sequence). The CDR3 spans 15 residues. CDR3 sequence reads: CASSLPGLAPDTQYF. CDR3 sequence (DNA): TGTGCCAGCAGCTTACCGGGACTGGCACCAGATACGCAGTATTTT.

The gene calls are TRBV9 and TRBJ2-1; D remains unclear. This CDR3 contains 13 residues. CDR1 is SGDLS, CDR2 YYNGEE, per germline. Trimming pared 0 bases from V and 5 bases from J, leaving 6 bases between. The CDR3 DNA is TGTGCCAGCAGCGTAGCTAACGACAATGAGCAGTTCTTC. Amino acids: CASSVANDNEQFF.

This sequence joins TRBV29-1 and TRBJ2-1; 8 bases agree with TRBD2. The V gene's germline CDR1 is SQVTM and CDR2 ANQGSEA. The V and J ends lost 2 bases and 2 bases, in that order; junction bases with no gene match: 8. The CDR3 runs to 16 residues. This CDR3 is CSVELAAGDTYNEQFF. CDR3 in DNA: TGCAGCGTTGAATTGGCAGCGGGAGACACCTACAATGAGCAGTTCTTC.

The chain links TRBV5-4 to TRBJ2-1, with 7 bases aligning to TRBD2. J gave up 8 bases and V 0 bases, and 5 bases lay outside the gene matches. In germline, CDR1 is SGHNT, CDR2 YYREEE (reference sequence). This CDR3 spans 14 amino acids. DNA of the CDR3: TGTGCCAGCAGCTTGGAAGCGGGACGCGATGAGCAGTTCTTC. It yields the protein CASSLEAGRDEQFF.

V is TRBV7-9 and J is TRBJ1-2; TRBD1 is a possible D gene (6 bases). Germline-derived CDR1 and CDR2 are SEHNR and FQNEAQ (reference sequence). V was pared by 9 bases and J by 5 bases, with 22 bases between. This CDR3 region has 15 residues. In nucleotides, the CDR3 is TGTGCCAGTACCTCATGGGACATCTTGAGTTATGGCTACACCTTC. Protein sequence: CASTSWDILSYGYTF.

The gene calls are TRBV9 and TRBJ1-3, with D hard to call. Germline-derived CDR1 and CDR2 are SGDLS and YYNGEE. V dropped 4 bases and J dropped 0 bases, with 5 bases sitting between them. The CDR3 extends over 13 amino acids. CDR3 protein: CASSLSSGNTIYF. The CDR3 bases are TGTGCCAGCAGCCTGAGCTCTGGAAACACCATATATTTT.

J is TRBJ1-1 and V is TRBV5-1; D remains unclear. Between the trimmed V and J ends, which lost 4 bases and 4 bases, there was a span of 5 bases. Per germline, CDR1 SGHRS and CDR2 YFSETQ. The CDR3 totals 11 residues. The CDR3 DNA reads as TGCGCCAGCAGCACCGGCACTGAAGCTTTCTTT. Translated: CASSTGTEAFF.

J is TRBJ1-2 and V is TRBV25-1; 11 bases fit TRBD1. The CDR3 contains 17 residues. Germline CDR1 MGHDK, CDR2 SYGVNS. V shed 3 bases, J shed 4 bases, and the junction held 10 bases outside the gene matches. CDR3 DNA: TGTGCCAGCAGTGAGGGGCGAAGGGACAGGGGGTCCTATGGCTACACCTTC. Translated: CASSEGRRDRGSYGYTF.

This CDR3 reads CASSATGADEQFF. The CDR3 DNA sequence: TGTGCCAGCAGCGCAACAGGGGCCGATGAGCAGTTCTTC. The genes are TRBV9 and TRBJ2-1, with TRBD1 identical over 7 bases. Trimming at V came to 3 bases and at J to 8 bases, leaving 5 bases not matched to a gene. The CDR3 has 13 residues. Germline lookup yields CDR1 SGDLS and CDR2 YYNGEE.

V and J are TRBV27 and TRBJ2-1; TRBD2 matches 8 bases. The CDR3 is 15 amino acids. Germline lookup yields CDR1 MNHEY and CDR2 SMNVEV (reference sequence). After removal of 5 bases from V and 0 bases from J, the junction contained 3 bases not matched to a gene. CDR3 region: CASSPTSVSYNEQFF. CDR3 sequence (DNA): TGTGCCAGCAGTCCGACTAGCGTCTCCTACAATGAGCAGTTCTTC.

In this sample, this clone turned up once. The rearrangement uses TRBV5-1 and TRBJ2-2, with 8 bases lining up with TRBD1. Germline trimming cut 3 bases from V and 0 bases from J; bases unmatched to any gene: 1. CDR1 SGHRS and CDR2 YFSETQ come from the germline V gene. The length of the CDR3 is 15 residues. For the CDR3, the DNA is TGCGCCAGCAGCTGGACAGGGCCGAACACCGGGGAGCTGTTTTTT. It yields the protein CASSWTGPNTGELFF. Combining the CDR3 with reference TRBV5-1 and TRBJ2-2 gives the whole variable domain KAGVTQTPRYLIKTRGQQVTLSCSPISGHRSVSWYQQTPGQGLQFLFEYFSETQRNKGNFPGRFSGRQFSNSRSEMNVSTLELGDSALYLCASSWTGPNTGELFFGEGSRLTVL.

The chain is built from TRBV29-1 and TRBJ2-3; D possibly corresponds to TRBD2 (5 bases). Trimming shortened V by 4 bases and J by 0 bases, and 11 bases separated the two germline ends. Germline CDR1 SQVTM, CDR2 ANQGSEA. This CDR3 is built from 14 residues. CDR3 sequence reads: CSVALERSTDTQYF. The CDR3 DNA is TGCAGCGTTGCCCTGGAGCGGAGCACAGATACGCAGTATTTT.

The rearrangement links TRBV29-1 to TRBJ2-7, with 9 positions matching TRBD1. V lost 4 bases and J lost 5; bases outside the gene matches: 9. In germline, CDR1 is SQVTM, CDR2 ANQGSEA. The CDR3 covers 14 residues. The CDR3 reads CSVVVGQGGDEQYF. CDR3 DNA sequence: TGCAGCGTTGTAGTGGGACAGGGTGGGGACGAGCAGTACTTC.

The chain uses TRBV6-5 and TRBJ2-3; TRBD2 agrees at 8 bases. The CDR3 spans 14 residues. The germline V gene encodes CDR1 MNHEY and CDR2 SVGAGI. The V and J ends lost 4 bases and 5 bases, in that order; junction bases with no gene match: 5. CDR3 in amino acids: CASSLLRGGDTQYF. CDR3 DNA: TGTGCCAGCAGTTTACTCCGGGGGGGAGATACGCAGTATTTT.

The genes are TRBV2 and TRBJ1-2, with D perhaps matching TRBD1 (6 bases). This CDR3 is built from 13 residues. V shed 6 bases and J shed 8 bases, with 16 bases lying between them. The germline V gene has CDR1 SNHLY and CDR2 FYNNEI. CDR3 amino acids: CASRGQSAIGYTF. DNA of the CDR3: TGTGCCAGCAGAGGACAGAGTGCCATCGGCTACACCTTC.

This chain joins TRBV29-1 and TRBJ1-2; D is unclear. Germline-derived CDR1 and CDR2 are SQVTM and ANQGSEA. CDR3 length: 11 amino acids. Between the trimmed V and J ends, which lost 1 base and 6 bases, there was a span of 6 bases. The chain's CDR3 is CSVEGENGYTF. The CDR3 DNA sequence: TGCAGCGTTGAAGGGGAGAATGGCTACACCTTC.

In nucleotides, the CDR3 is TGTGCCAGCAGTTTATCAGGGGCGGGGACTGAAGCTTTCTTT. Encoded protein: CASSLSGAGTEAFF. The genes are TRBV27 and TRBJ1-1; the D gene is possibly TRBD1 (5 bases). Trimming took 0 bases from V and 5 from J, leaving 10 bases between them. The CDR3 has 14 residues. The germline V gene encodes CDR1 MNHEY and CDR2 SMNVEV (reference sequence).

The J gene is TRBJ2-7, the V gene TRBV6-6; weak D call: TRBD1 (6 bases). V dropped 5 bases and J dropped 0 bases, with 8 bases sitting between them. The CDR3 contains 13 residues. Germline-derived CDR1 and CDR2 are MNHNY and SVGAGI (reference sequence). In DNA form, the CDR3 reads TGTGCCAGCAGTCCGACAGGCTCCTACGAGCAGTACTTC. Amino acids: CASSPTGSYEQYF.

This clone was counted only a few times. The rearrangement joins TRBV30 to TRBJ1-5; 7 bases align to TRBD1. The CDR3 extends over 17 amino acids. Germline trimming cut 0 bases from V and 2 bases from J; bases unmatched to any gene: 10. The germline CDR1 and CDR2 sequences are GTSNPN and SVGIG (reference sequence). The CDR3 is CAWSVYRGGWGNQPQHF. CDR3 coding DNA: TGTGCCTGGAGTGTATACAGGGGCGGATGGGGCAATCAGCCCCAGCATTTT.

The chain joins TRBV30 to TRBJ2-7; D remains ambiguous. The CDR3 loop spans 10 amino acids. Trimming removed 7 bases from V and 6 bases from J, with 10 bases in between. Germline V gives CDR1 GTSNPN, CDR2 SVGIG (reference sequence). For the CDR3, the DNA is TGTGCCTTAGGATCAGGCGAGCAGTACTTC. Amino acid sequence: CALGSGEQYF.

This clone has a single count. The chain recombines TRBV4-1 with TRBJ2-7, with TRBD2 matching over 10 bases. CDR1 and CDR2 from the germline V gene are MGHRA and YSYEKL. There are 18 residues in the CDR3. The V gene end was trimmed by 1 base and the J gene end by 0 bases; junction bases not matched to a gene: 9. The chain's CDR3 is CASSQASLAGYLSYEQYF. CDR3 in DNA: TGCGCCAGCAGCCAAGCGTCACTAGCGGGATACCTCTCCTACGAGCAGTACTTC.

V usage is TRBV28 and J usage is TRBJ2-7; 12 nucleotides align to TRBD2. Germline trimming cut 3 bases from V and 4 bases from J; bases unmatched to any gene: 1. The CDR3 spans 14 residues. CDR1 MDHEN and CDR2 SYDVKM come from the germline V gene. CDR3 DNA: TGTGCCAGCAGTTTGGGGACTAGCGGGTACGAGCAGTACTTC. This codes for CASSLGTSGYEQYF.

V gene TRBV4-1 combines with J gene TRBJ1-5, with D possibly being TRBD1 (6 bases). Trimming cost V 4 bases and J 0 bases, with 10 bases left between them. Germline CDR1 is MGHRA and CDR2 is YSYEKL. The CDR3 is 15 residues long. CDR3 DNA sequence: TGCGCCAGCAGCCGGACAGACGATAGCAATCAGCCCCAGCATTTT. Amino acids: CASSRTDDSNQPQHF.